The 20 T cell receptor beta chains below come from one sample, sequenced in a study of long-term antiretroviral therapy in people with HIV. At survey level, the immunoSEQ assay was run in its v3.0 version. TCRdb keeps only in-frame clones here, not all; method: immunoSEQ multiplex PCR. The repertoire holds tens of thousands of clones, with 80% to 85% as singletons. Sequencing used unsorted PBMCs, obtained 1.2 years after starting antiretroviral therapy. These receptors all stem from a woman aged 40 to 50 with HIV.

The sample holds a few counts of this clone. J is TRBJ2-5 and V is TRBV6-6, with unresolved D. From germline, CDR1 is MNHNY and CDR2 SVGAGI (reference sequence). This CDR3 has 14 amino acids. Trimming stripped 2 bases from V and 1 base from J, with 8 bases between. CDR3 region: CASSYGQIQETQYF. CDR3 in DNA: TGTGCCAGCAGTTACGGGCAGATCCAAGAGACCCAGTACTTC.

The chain is built from TRBV19 and TRBJ2-7; no clear D. V lost 0 bases and J lost 3, with 15 bases in between. The V gene's germline CDR1 is LNHDA and CDR2 SQIVND (reference sequence). The CDR3 covers 16 residues. The CDR3 region has the DNA TGTGCCAGTAGTATAGATGGCACCGGGCCATACTACGAGCAGTACTTC. Its translation is CASSIDGTGPYYEQYF.

The chain employs TRBV2 and TRBJ2-7; the D gene could be TRBD1 or TRBD2 (5 bases each). Trimming took off 7 bases at V and 5 bases at J, with 21 bases between the two ends. The CDR3 has 15 residues. Per the germline V gene, CDR1 is SNHLY and CDR2 is FYNNEI. CDR3 sequence reads: CASIPGRRFLDEQYF. For the CDR3, the DNA is TGTGCCAGCATCCCGGGGCGGAGGTTTCTCGACGAGCAGTACTTC.

The chain uses TRBV7-9 and TRBJ1-2; 7 positions agree with TRBD1. The J segment lost 3 bases and the V segment lost 0 bases, leaving 10 bases of the junction unmatched. The germline gives CDR1 SEHNR, CDR2 FQNEAQ (reference sequence). This CDR3 comprises 17 residues. In DNA, the CDR3 is TGTGCCAGCAGCTTAGCCCCCGGTACAGGGGCCGACTATGGCTACACCTTC. As protein: CASSLAPGTGADYGYTF.

The V and J genes are TRBV6-1 and TRBJ2-1; D is ambiguous. This CDR3 has 8 amino acids. Trimming took 6 bases from V and 12 from J, leaving 3 bases between them. Looked up from germline, CDR1 is MNHNS and CDR2 is SASEGT. The CDR3 bases are TGTGCCAGCAGCTTGCAGTTCTTC. Protein sequence: CASSLQFF.

This clone has more than one count but fewer than ten. J is TRBJ2-7 and V is TRBV6-6; D remains unclear. This CDR3 is built from 11 residues. V lost 5 bases and J lost 2, with 4 bases in between. Looked up from germline, CDR1 is MNHNY and CDR2 is SVGAGI (reference sequence). In DNA form, the CDR3 reads TGTGCCAGCAGTGATACCTACGAGCAGTACTTC. This gives the protein CASSDTYEQYF.

Comment on this clone: At one boundary the junction diverges from the germline segment, which might be a read error. The chain carries TRBV7-9 and TRBJ2-7; D not resolved. Germline V CDR1 and CDR2: SEHNR, FQNEAQ (reference sequence). The CDR3 totals 14 residues. Here the CDR3 DNA reads TGTGCCAGCAGTTTAGACCTGAGCTCCTACGAGCAGTACTTC. This translates into CASSLDLSSYEQYF.

The J gene is TRBJ1-5, the V gene TRBV19; D gene ambiguous. Germline loops: CDR1 LNHDA, CDR2 SQIVND (reference sequence). V lost 5 bases and J 9 bases, leaving 11 bases between the germline ends. CDR3 length: 12 amino acids. This CDR3 reads CASSPENWPQHF. CDR3 sequence (DNA): TGTGCCAGTAGTCCTGAGAATTGGCCCCAGCATTTT.

This chain links TRBV4-1 with TRBJ1-1; 7 positions match TRBD1. Trimming took 2 bases from V and 3 from J; bases not matched to a gene: 3. The germline V gene encodes CDR1 MGHRA and CDR2 YSYEKL. The CDR3 extends over 14 amino acids. CDR3 sequence reads: CASSQPRGHTEAFF. The CDR3, as DNA: TGCGCCAGCAGCCAACCTAGGGGGCACACTGAAGCTTTCTTT.

This clone occurred once. The rearrangement joins TRBV7-2 to TRBJ2-5, with TRBD2 identical over 10 bases. The V gene end was trimmed by 5 bases and the J gene end by 5 bases; junction bases not matched to a gene: 5. Germline V CDR1 and CDR2: SGHTA, FQGNSA. The CDR3 is 14 amino acids. The CDR3 nucleotides are TGTGCCAGCAGCGGTAGCGGGAGGAGGGAGACCCAGTACTTC. Protein: CASSGSGRRETQYF.

The rearrangement uses TRBV9 and TRBJ2-3; 8 nucleotides match TRBD2. J lost 4 bases, V lost 0 bases, and 1 base had no gene match. There are 14 residues in the CDR3. Germline V gene sequence: CDR1 SGDLS, CDR2 YYNGEE. The CDR3 DNA reads as TGTGCCAGCAGCGTAGGCGGGAGGTCAGATACGCAGTATTTT. Amino acids: CASSVGGRSDTQYF.

Of note for this clone: Other DNA sequences in this sample translate to the same CDR3. This sequence joins TRBV28 and TRBJ2-7; D gene unclear. CDR3 size: 13 residues. The ends were cut back, 2 bases at V and 2 bases at J, with 7 bases in the middle. The V gene's germline CDR1 is MDHEN and CDR2 SYDVKM. The CDR3 spells CASSLGETYEQYF. The CDR3 DNA is TGTGCCAGCAGTTTAGGGGAAACCTACGAGCAGTACTTC.

The chain carries TRBV7-9 and TRBJ2-1; D unclear. The CDR3 is made up of 12 amino acids. The germline V gene has CDR1 SEHNR and CDR2 FQNEAQ (reference sequence). Trimming removed 4 bases from V and 4 bases from J, with 5 bases in between. CDR3 loop: CASSSPYNEQFF. The CDR3 bases are TGTGCCAGCAGCTCGCCTTACAATGAGCAGTTCTTC.

The chain couples TRBV7-8 to TRBJ1-1, with D unclear. The CDR3 covers 16 residues. Trimming removed 1 base at V and 10 bases at J, with 22 bases between. Germline V CDR1 and CDR2: SGHVS, FQNEAQ. CDR3 nucleotide sequence: TGTGCCAGCAGCTTAGGACAATGGGCCAGCGGTATTGGAGCTTTCTTT. Its translation is CASSLGQWASGIGAFF.

In its sample, this clone was seen once. V usage is TRBV27 and J usage is TRBJ1-3, with unresolved D. Germline CDR1 is MNHEY and CDR2 is SMNVEV (reference sequence). This CDR3 is 13 amino acids long. With 4 bases removed from V and 3 bases from J, the gap between germline ends came to 7 bases. The CDR3 loop is CASSSLIGNTIYF. CDR3 coding DNA: TGTGCCAGCAGTTCACTAATTGGAAACACCATATATTTT.

The chain joins TRBV29-1 to TRBJ2-7; 10 bases match TRBD1. Germline V CDR1 and CDR2: SQVTM, ANQGSEA. J was trimmed by 2 bases and V by 7 bases; bases with no gene match: 11. The CDR3 covers 15 residues. CDR3 residues: CSASAGTGATYEQYF. CDR3 nucleotide sequence: TGCAGCGCATCAGCCGGGACAGGGGCGACCTACGAGCAGTACTTC.

The chain links TRBV5-6 to TRBJ2-1; 8 bases are a match to TRBD2. The V gene's germline CDR1 is SGHDT and CDR2 YYEEEE. The ends lost 6 bases at V and 4 bases at J; junction bases unmatched: 12. The CDR3 sequence is 16 residues long. The CDR3 here is CASIYSGTPQYNEQFF. CDR3 nucleotides: TGTGCCAGCATCTATAGCGGGACCCCTCAGTACAATGAGCAGTTCTTC.

The rearrangement joins TRBV29-1 to TRBJ2-1, with D tentatively TRBD1 (5 bases). Per the germline V gene, CDR1 is SQVTM and CDR2 is ANQGSEA. V was clipped by 1 base and J by 3 bases, with 10 bases between them. The CDR3 runs to 14 residues. The CDR3 sequence: CSVEGQGNYNEQFF. The CDR3 nucleotides are TGCAGCGTTGAAGGGCAGGGTAACTACAATGAGCAGTTCTTC.

This clone was observed a single time. J is TRBJ2-3 and V is TRBV5-4; D is unresolved. Germline V CDR1 and CDR2: SGHNT, YYREEE (reference sequence). The germline V and J ends were trimmed by 0 bases and 0 bases, with 5 bases remaining between them. CDR3 length equals 14 residues. CDR3 residues: CASSLEPSTDTQYF. In DNA, the CDR3 is TGTGCCAGCAGCTTGGAGCCTAGCACAGATACGCAGTATTTT. The full variable domain, its missing parts supplied by reference TRBV5-4 and TRBJ2-3, is ETGVTQSPTHLIKTRGQQVTLRCSSQSGHNTVSWYQQALGQGPQFIFQYYREEENGRGNFPPRFSGLQFPNYSSELNVNALELDDSALYLCASSLEPSTDTQYFGPGTRLTVL.

This clone was detected a few times. The junction differs from germline at one of its ends, possibly a read error. The chain joins TRBV12-5 to TRBJ2-7; D perhaps matches TRBD1 (6 bases). Germline values: CDR1 LGHNT, CDR2 FRNRAP. The CDR3 is made up of 13 amino acids. CDR3 nucleotides: TGTGCTAGTGGGTTGGGGACAAAACCCGAGCAGTACTTC. Its translation is CASGLGTKPEQYF.